A single sample is the source of the 25 T cell receptor beta chains below, sequenced in a study of T cells after posttransplantation cyclophosphamide. Assay: immunoSEQ multiplex PCR; the TCRdb copy retains only in-frame clones and omits some. The table lists some 66,000 clones, just over 90% of them singletons. Sequenced sample: PBMCs. Receptors originate from a woman in her twenties or thirties in good health and a related stem cell transplant donor.

This chain connects TRBV7-6 to TRBJ2-3, with D unresolved. This CDR3 has 15 amino acids. Trimming shortened V by 2 bases and J by 1 base, and 10 bases separated the two germline ends. Per the germline V gene, CDR1 is SGHVS and CDR2 is FNYEAQ. The CDR3 loop is CASSLYSGGTDTQYF. The CDR3 DNA reads as TGTGCCAGCAGCTTATATTCGGGTGGCACAGATACGCAGTATTTT.

This chain links TRBV5-1 with TRBJ1-3, with 10 bases fitting TRBD1. The length of the CDR3 is 16 residues. In germline, CDR1 is SGHRS, CDR2 YFSETQ. The V and J ends lost 0 bases and 6 bases, in that order; junction bases with no gene match: 6. This chain's CDR3 is CASSLGRDRGANTIYF. CDR3 nucleotides: TGCGCCAGCAGCTTGGGCCGGGACAGGGGAGCAAACACCATATATTTT.

The V gene is TRBV29-1, the J gene TRBJ1-1; D not certain. The germline CDR1 and CDR2 sequences are SQVTM and ANQGSEA. There are 16 residues in the CDR3. CDR3 sequence (DNA): TGCCTACTTGACGGCAGGCGCGCTGGGATCAACACTGAAGCTTTCTTT. Its translation is CLLDGRRAGINTEAFF. Full variable domain (remainder filled in from reference TRBV29-1 and TRBJ1-1): SAVISQKPSRDICQRGTSLTIQCQVDSQVTMMFWYRQQPGQSLTLIATANQGSEATYESGFVIDKFPISRPNLTFSTLTVSNMSPEDSSIYLCLLDGRRAGINTEAFFGQGTRLTVV.

The chain combines TRBV9 with TRBJ2-7; 7 nucleotides align to TRBD1. V lost 0 bases, J lost 7 bases, and 4 bases stayed unmatched. Germline assignment: CDR1 SGDLS and CDR2 YYNGEE. The CDR3 runs 13 residues. CDR3 DNA sequence: TGTGCCAGCAGCGTAGTGTCAGGGGGAGAGCAGTACTTC. This encodes CASSVVSGGEQYF.

The chain's CDR3 is CASSLWPGPSYEQYF. CDR3 nucleotide sequence: TGCGCCAGCAGCTTGTGGCCGGGTCCCTCCTACGAGCAGTACTTC. The chain couples TRBV5-1 to TRBJ2-7; D gene unclear. The CDR3 loop spans 15 amino acids. Trimming stripped 1 base from V and 0 bases from J, with 11 bases between. Germline loops: CDR1 SGHRS, CDR2 YFSETQ.

The rearrangement joins TRBV19 to TRBJ2-1, with 12 bases lining up with TRBD1. The junction had 7 bases not matched to a gene; V was cut back by 9 bases and J by 4 bases. The CDR3 length is 15 residues. From germline, CDR1 is LNHDA and CDR2 SQIVND (reference sequence). DNA for the CDR3: TGTGCCAGCGGGGGACAGGGGGCGGGTTACAATGAGCAGTTCTTC. It yields the protein CASGGQGAGYNEQFF.

The rearrangement uses TRBV19 and TRBJ1-2, with D hard to call. The germline V gene encodes CDR1 LNHDA and CDR2 SQIVND (reference sequence). CDR3 size: 12 residues. Between the trimmed V and J ends, which lost 6 bases and 5 bases, there was a span of 10 bases. The DNA of the CDR3 is TGTGCCAGTAGAAGGGCGGAGTATGGCTACACCTTC. Translated: CASRRAEYGYTF.

The CDR3 DNA sequence: TGTGCCAGCAGTCCGGACAGGGCAAACACTGAAGCTTTCTTT. It encodes CASSPDRANTEAFF. V is TRBV6-5 and J is TRBJ1-1; 8 positions agree with TRBD1. The junction had 4 bases not matched to a gene; V was cut back by 5 bases and J by 2 bases. Germline V gene sequence: CDR1 MNHEY, CDR2 SVGAGI. The CDR3 runs to 14 residues.

The chain carries TRBV7-9 and TRBJ1-4; 8 nucleotides agree with TRBD1. CDR1 is SEHNR, CDR2 FQNEAQ, per germline (reference sequence). The CDR3 spans 14 residues. The junction had 7 bases not matched to a gene; V was cut back by 5 bases and J by 8 bases. The CDR3 spells CASSAYQGAEKLFF. The CDR3 region has the DNA TGTGCCAGCAGCGCGTATCAGGGGGCAGAAAAACTGTTTTTT.

The chain is built from TRBV5-1 and TRBJ2-3; a weak D match, TRBD1 (6 bases). Looked up from germline, CDR1 is SGHRS and CDR2 is YFSETQ. This CDR3 is built from 14 residues. The V end lost 3 bases, the J end lost 2 bases, and 10 bases lay between the germline ends. CDR3 amino acids: CASSSQGLTDTQYF. The CDR3 DNA reads TGCGCCAGCAGCTCACAGGGCCTCACAGATACGCAGTATTTT.

This clone was counted once. The V and J genes are TRBV19 and TRBJ1-1; the D gene is possibly TRBD1 (6 bases). CDR1 LNHDA and CDR2 SQIVND come from the germline V gene (reference sequence). The CDR3 has 14 residues. V shed 7 bases and J shed 6 bases, with 18 bases lying between them. In nucleotides, the CDR3 is TGTGCCAGTACTTACAAGACAGGAATCCCTGAAGCTTTCTTT. Translated: CASTYKTGIPEAFF.

This sequence joins TRBV4-1 and TRBJ1-5; D may be TRBD1 (5 bases). CDR1 is MGHRA, CDR2 YSYEKL, per germline. The V end lost 3 bases, the J end lost 0 bases, and 15 bases lay between the germline ends. The CDR3 is 17 amino acids. CDR3 protein: CASSQATGGNSNQPQHF. In DNA form, the CDR3 reads TGCGCCAGCAGCCAGGCCACGGGGGGGAATAGCAATCAGCCCCAGCATTTT.

The V call is TRBV7-7, the J call TRBJ2-1; 10 bases match TRBD2. The CDR3 sequence is 16 residues long. Trimming cost V 3 bases and J 7 bases; bases outside gene matches: 9. Germline CDR1 SSHAT, CDR2 FNYEAQ (reference sequence). CDR3 sequence: CASSFAGAGGSNEQFF. CDR3 in DNA: TGTGCCAGCAGCTTCGCGGGAGCGGGGGGGTCGAATGAGCAGTTCTTC.

This CDR3 is CASSQDLGQGQMSGNTIYF. In nucleotides, the CDR3 is TGCGCCAGCAGCCAAGATCTTGGTCAGGGACAGATGTCTGGAAACACCATATATTTT. The V gene is TRBV4-1, the J gene TRBJ1-3; 7 nucleotides agree with TRBD1. From germline, CDR1 is MGHRA and CDR2 YSYEKL. The CDR3 loop spans 19 amino acids. V trimming: 0 bases; J trimming: 1 base; junction bases outside the gene matches: 12.

The CDR3 nucleotides are TGTGCCAGCAGCTTAGTGCGAGCGGGGCTACGGCAAGAGACCCAGTACTTC. This gives the protein CASSLVRAGLRQETQYF. The chain couples TRBV7-2 to TRBJ2-5, with 7 positions matching TRBD2. Per germline, CDR1 SGHTA and CDR2 FQGNSA. V was pared by 1 base and J by 2 bases, with 10 bases of the junction left unmatched. This CDR3 spans 17 amino acids.

The V gene is TRBV4-2, the J gene TRBJ2-2; possible D gene TRBD2, 6 bases. The CDR3 consists of 16 residues. Looked up from germline, CDR1 is LGHNA and CDR2 is YNFKEQ. V was trimmed by 1 base and J by 5 bases, leaving 14 bases between them. The CDR3: CASSQVPGVVTGELFF. Written as DNA, the CDR3 is TGTGCCAGCAGCCAAGTTCCGGGGGTGGTTACCGGGGAGCTGTTTTTT.

J is TRBJ2-7 and V is TRBV15, with D possibly TRBD2 on 5 matching bases. Germline CDR1 is LNHNV and CDR2 is YYDKDF (reference sequence). V shed 1 base and J shed 2 bases, with 9 bases lying between them. The CDR3 spans 14 residues. The CDR3 region is CATSRGGSAYEQYF. The CDR3 bases are TGTGCCACCAGCAGAGGAGGGTCTGCCTACGAGCAGTACTTC.

The chain links TRBV7-2 to TRBJ1-2; possibly TRBD1 for D (5 bases). Germline loops: CDR1 SGHTA, CDR2 FQGNSA. CDR3 size: 14 residues. Between the trimmed V and J ends, which lost 3 bases and 4 bases, there was a span of 12 bases. CDR3 loop: CASSFPTAVYGYTF. CDR3 nucleotide sequence: TGTGCCAGCAGCTTTCCGACAGCTGTCTATGGCTACACCTTC.

This clone was observed a single time. CDR3 amino acids: CASSYQGGNTEAFF. The CDR3, as DNA: TGTGCCAGCAGTTATCAGGGTGGAAACACTGAAGCTTTCTTT. The rearrangement uses TRBV6-6 and TRBJ1-1, with a possible D match to TRBD1 (5 bases). Germline values: CDR1 MNHNY, CDR2 SVGAGI (reference sequence). With 3 bases removed from V and 2 bases from J, the gap between germline ends came to 10 bases. The CDR3 is 14 residues long.

The J gene is TRBJ1-1, the V gene TRBV10-3; no clear D gene. The ends were cut back, 2 bases at V and 5 bases at J, with 12 bases in the middle. The germline V gene encodes CDR1 ENHRY and CDR2 SYGVKD. The CDR3 contains 14 residues. CDR3 sequence: CAISEKGSLTEAFF. CDR3 nucleotide sequence: TGTGCCATCAGTGAGAAAGGCAGTCTGACTGAAGCTTTCTTT.

The V gene is TRBV19, the J gene TRBJ1-1; D is unresolved. Trimming cost V 7 bases and J 1 base, with 13 bases left between them. CDR1 is LNHDA and CDR2 is SQIVND in the germline V gene (reference sequence). CDR3 length: 14 amino acids. CDR3 in DNA: TGTGCCAGTACCTCCGGAGTTCGGAACACTGAAGCTTTCTTT. Translating gives CASTSGVRNTEAFF.

This clone was found a few times. CDR3 loop: CASSRQGANGELFF. DNA for the CDR3: TGTGCCAGTAGCCGTCAGGGGGCTAACGGGGAGCTGTTTTTT. This chain joins TRBV19 and TRBJ2-2; 8 bases line up with TRBD1. Germline assignment: CDR1 LNHDA and CDR2 SQIVND (reference sequence). This CDR3 is 14 amino acids long. Unmatched junction bases numbered 7, after V lost 6 bases and J lost 7 bases.

This clone was counted once. The chain employs TRBV18 and TRBJ1-5; the D is unclear. Trimming took off 3 bases at V and 0 bases at J, with 6 bases between the two ends. Germline V gene data show CDR1 as KGHSH and CDR2 as LQKENI. This CDR3 spans 14 amino acids. The CDR3 sequence is CASSPQISNQPQHF. In nucleotides, the CDR3 is TGTGCCAGCTCACCGCAAATTAGCAATCAGCCCCAGCATTTT.

CDR3 loop: CSVEAGSPGEKLFF. The CDR3 DNA follows: TGCAGCGTTGAAGCTGGGTCTCCGGGTGAAAAACTGTTTTTT. The chain employs TRBV29-1 and TRBJ1-4; D is unclear. From germline, CDR1 is SQVTM and CDR2 ANQGSEA. Trimming took off 1 base at V and 7 bases at J, with 13 bases between the two ends. CDR3 size: 14 residues.

The chain employs TRBV4-3 and TRBJ2-3; D uncertain. Germline values: CDR1 LGHNA, CDR2 YSLEER. The CDR3 has 14 amino acids. V was clipped by 3 bases and J by 8 bases, with 15 bases between them. The CDR3 DNA sequence: TGCGCCAGCAGCCAGCGACCGGGTCTTGGTACGCAGTATTTT. Its translation: CASSQRPGLGTQYF.